The next 13 T cell receptor beta chains were all read from a single sample in a study of blood T cells in healthy people across ages. For the second PCR, which ran for about 7 to 11 cycles, a sample-barcoded 5' primer and a J-beta primer mix were used. Each CDR3 protein gets one entry after TCRdb re-called the 5' RACE reads with MiXCR. The top ten clones hold under 20% of a sample with 540,000 or so distinct CDR3 sequences, approximately 30% of them seen once. The sequencing sample was made of blood. The receptors here all came from a woman aged 70 to 79 in good health.

This clonotype was recorded a few times. This chain links TRBV3-1 with TRBJ2-1, with TRBD1 matching 10 bases. Germline V gene lookup returns CDR1 LGHDT and CDR2 YNNKEL (reference sequence). The V gene end was trimmed by 5 bases and the J gene end by 7 bases; junction bases not matched to a gene: 8. The CDR3 is made up of 15 amino acids. Here the CDR3 DNA reads TGTGCCAGCAGCAAGGACAGGGGGGTACTGAATGAGCAGTTCTTC. It yields the protein CASSKDRGVLNEQFF.

This clonotype has more than one count but fewer than ten. This chain connects TRBV2 to TRBJ2-7; TRBD2 aligns across 10 bases. Gene TRBJ2-1 matches the end of the DNA better, so the J call may be wrong. The CDR3 consists of 14 residues. Germline loops: CDR1 SNHLY, CDR2 FYNNEI. DNA for the CDR3: TGTGCCAGCATAGCGGGGGGTAACTACAATGAGCAGTTCTTC. Translating it yields CASIAGGNYNEQFF.

The genes are TRBV5-8 and TRBJ2-5; 11 nucleotides agree with TRBD1. The J call may not be correct, given that the DNA end is closer to TRBJ2-1. The germline gives CDR1 SGHTS, CDR2 YDEGEE. The CDR3 runs to 15 residues. The CDR3 sequence is CASSLGTGGRDEQFF. CDR3 coding DNA: TGTGCCAGCAGCTTGGGGACAGGGGGCAGGGATGAGCAGTTCTTC.

This clonotype was observed a handful of times. The chain recombines TRBV12-3 or TRBV12-4 with TRBJ2-5; D might be TRBD1 (5 bases). CDR3 size: 15 residues. Trimming took off 5 bases at V and 0 bases at J, with 13 bases between the two ends. For the CDR3, the DNA is TGTGCCAGCAGTCCCCACGACAGTCACCAAGAGACCCAGTACTTC. Translation gives CASSPHDSHQETQYF.

The chain joins TRBV10-2 to TRBJ2-7; D possibly corresponds to TRBD1 (6 bases). Germline V CDR1 and CDR2: WSHSY, SAAADI. The CDR3 runs 14 residues. Trimming cost V 6 bases and J 0 bases, with 12 bases left between them. In DNA, the CDR3 is TGCGCCAGCAGCCAGGGGAAGAGCTCCTACGAGCAGTACTTC. Translated: CASSQGKSSYEQYF.

The V gene is TRBV7-2, the J gene TRBJ2-1; 7 nucleotides match TRBD2. Judging by the DNA end, TRBJ2-7 fits better; the J call may be wrong. CDR3 size: 15 residues. CDR1 and CDR2 (germline): SGHTA, FQGNSA. The CDR3 DNA reads as TGTGCCAGCAGCTTATCGGGAGCGGGGATGTGGGAGCAGTACTTC. This encodes CASSLSGAGMWEQYF.

This clonotype was observed a handful of times. The chain carries TRBV20-1 and TRBJ2-2; 8 bases align to TRBD2. The CDR3 spans 14 residues. Trimming removed 6 bases from V and 7 bases from J; junction bases left unmatched: 10. Germline V gene lookup returns CDR1 DFQATT and CDR2 SNEGSKA (reference sequence). CDR3 in DNA: TGCAGTGCCACTGGCGGGGGGAGAGGCGGGGAGCTGTTTTTT. Translated, it gives CSATGGGRGGELFF.

This chain connects TRBV5-1 to TRBJ2-1, with 9 bases aligning to TRBD2. V lost 1 base, J lost 9 bases, and 11 bases stayed unmatched. The germline gives CDR1 SGHRS, CDR2 YFSETQ. The CDR3 totals 16 residues. CDR3 region: CASSLTEGGGASEQFF. The CDR3 DNA reads TGCGCCAGCAGCTTGACCGAAGGCGGGGGGGCATCTGAGCAGTTCTTC.

In regard to this clonotype: Since no conserved phenylalanine or tryptophan closes the CDR3, a read error is the likely cause. The genes are TRBV20-1 and TRBJ2-2; D might be TRBD1 (6 bases). The germline V gene encodes CDR1 DFQATT and CDR2 SNEGSKA (reference sequence). The CDR3 consists of 16 residues. Trimming pared 6 bases from V and 1 base from J, leaving 18 bases between. In DNA form, the CDR3 reads TGCAGTGCCGAGAAACCAGGGGCTTTGAACACCGGGGAGCTGTTTTTG. Residues: CSAEKPGALNTGELFL.

The V and J genes are TRBV5-1 and TRBJ1-2; 9 positions match TRBD1. Trimming removed 2 bases from V and 4 bases from J; junction bases left unmatched: 6. The V gene's germline CDR1 is SGHRS and CDR2 YFSETQ. The CDR3 totals 15 residues. CDR3 sequence (DNA): TGCGCCAGCAGCTTTGGAGGACAGGGGAGCTATGGCTACACCTTC. Translating gives CASSFGGQGSYGYTF.

This clonotype has more than one count but fewer than ten. A clone one base away is much larger, so this may be a read error. V usage is TRBV10-3 and J usage is TRBJ1-1, with a possible D match to TRBD1 (5 bases). The CDR3 consists of 14 residues. The germline gives CDR1 ENHRY, CDR2 SYGVKD. Trimming stripped 6 bases from V and 6 bases from J, with 17 bases between. DNA for the CDR3: TGTGCCATCAGAGGGGACGGGGCTGGCGCTGAAGCTTTCTTT. As protein: CAIRGDGAGAEAFF.

The chain recombines TRBV12-3 or TRBV12-4 with TRBJ1-4; TRBD1 matches at 7 bases. The V and J ends lost 5 bases and 7 bases, in that order; junction bases with no gene match: 4. The CDR3 sequence is 13 residues long. CDR3 sequence reads: CASSPTGVEKLFF. The DNA of the CDR3 is TGTGCCAGCAGTCCAACAGGGGTTGAAAAACTGTTTTTT.

J is TRBJ2-1 and V is TRBV5-1; D remains unclear. Per germline, CDR1 SGHRS and CDR2 YFSETQ. The V gene lost 0 bases and the J gene lost 0 bases, with 7 bases spanning the gap. CDR3 length: 15 residues. The CDR3 sequence is CASSLDASSYNEQFF. The CDR3 DNA follows: TGCGCCAGCAGCTTGGACGCGAGCTCCTACAATGAGCAGTTCTTC.